This TCR beta chain was found in a study of graft-versus-host responses after intestinal transplantation. This CDR3 spans 15 amino acids. From germline, CDR1 is SEHNR and CDR2 FQNEAQ (reference sequence). V lost 4 bases to trimming and J lost 4 bases, with 16 bases between them. The repertoire was sequenced with immunoSEQ multiplex PCR; TCRdb's copy has only in-frame clones and lacks some. The sample carries fewer than 130,000 clones, around 93% recorded once. To note about this clone: The antigen is unknown.

The V gene is TRBV7-9, the J gene TRBJ1-1; D is undetermined. Source: unstimulated CD8+ T cells sorted from spleen or lymph node cells, taken before intestinal transplant. This TCR derives from a human donor who received an intestinal transplant. The CDR3 sequence: CASSSPQAGGTEAFF. In DNA, the CDR3 is TGTGCCAGCAGCTCTCCCCAGGCCGGCGGCACTGAAGCTTTCTTT.